This is a list of T cell receptor beta chains from one sample in a study of PD-1 blockade in classical Hodgkin lymphoma. The table came from immunoSEQ multiplex PCR; TCRdb's copy has only in-frame clones and leaves some out. This sample yields tens of thousands of clones, of which roughly 75% are seen a single time; under 20% belongs to the top ten. Sequenced material: peripheral blood mononuclear cells (PBMCs), taken before the fourth cycle of nivolumab. The receptors stem from a human donor with classical Hodgkin lymphoma. CDR3s include the opening cysteine and the closing phenylalanine or tryptophan. Fields, in order: CDR3 protein, CDR3 DNA, clone size, J gene, V gene, D gene. D genes are given only for firm matches. The size field is filled for only some rows; it gives once, few, many or a size class.

cdr3_aa: CASSLSRASNQPQHF
cdr3_nt: TGTGCCAGCAGTTTATCGAGAGCTAGCAATCAGCCCCAGCATTTT
clone_size: NA
j_call: TRBJ1-5
v_call: TRBV27
d_call: NA

cdr3_aa: CASSDYNSGNTIYF
cdr3_nt: TGTGCCAGCAGTGACTACAACTCTGGAAACACCATATATTTT
clone_size: NA
j_call: TRBJ1-3
v_call: TRBV2
d_call: NA

cdr3_aa: CASSLGTGTFRNEQYF
cdr3_nt: TGTGCCAGCAGCTTGGGCACCGGGACCTTCCGTAACGAGCAGTACTTC
clone_size: NA
j_call: TRBJ2-7
v_call: TRBV11-2
d_call: NA

cdr3_aa: CASSLNSGTSGRDNEQFF
cdr3_nt: TGTGCCAGTAGTTTAAATTCAGGGACTAGCGGGAGAGACAATGAGCAGTTCTTC
clone_size: NA
j_call: TRBJ2-1
v_call: TRBV19
d_call: TRBD2

cdr3_aa: CASSPSRYNEQFF
cdr3_nt: TGTGCCAGCAGCCCTAGCAGGTACAATGAGCAGTTCTTC
clone_size: NA
j_call: TRBJ2-1
v_call: TRBV28
d_call: NA

cdr3_aa: CATGYEKANHRLFF
cdr3_nt: TGTGCCACCGGATATGAAAAAGCTAACCATAGGCTGTTTTTT
clone_size: NA
j_call: TRBJ1-4
v_call: TRBV15
d_call: NA

cdr3_aa: CASSLADTSSYEQYF
cdr3_nt: TGTGCCAGCAGCTTGGCGGATACGAGCTCCTACGAGCAGTACTTC
clone_size: NA
j_call: TRBJ2-7
v_call: TRBV5-8
d_call: NA

cdr3_aa: CASSLTYEQYF
cdr3_nt: TGTGCCAGCAGCCTAACCTACGAGCAGTACTTC
clone_size: NA
j_call: TRBJ2-7
v_call: TRBV6-1
d_call: NA

cdr3_aa: CASSAGGGNQPQHF
cdr3_nt: TGTGCCAGCAGTGCAGGGGGTGGCAATCAGCCCCAGCATTTT
clone_size: NA
j_call: TRBJ1-5
v_call: TRBV28
d_call: TRBD1

cdr3_aa: CASRASGGITEAFF
cdr3_nt: TGTGCCAGTAGGGCCTCAGGCGGAATTACTGAAGCTTTCTTT
clone_size: NA
j_call: TRBJ1-1
v_call: TRBV19
d_call: NA

cdr3_aa: CASSSTGSGANVLTF
cdr3_nt: TGCGCCAGCAGCTCCACAGGCTCTGGGGCCAACGTCCTGACTTTC
clone_size: NA
j_call: TRBJ2-6
v_call: TRBV5-1
d_call: NA

cdr3_aa: CASSGLQGANSPLHF
cdr3_nt: TGTGCCAGCAGCGGCTTACAGGGGGCAAATTCACCCCTCCACTTT
clone_size: NA
j_call: TRBJ1-6
v_call: TRBV2
d_call: TRBD1

cdr3_aa: CASSLVGLESMFF
cdr3_nt: TGCGCCAGCAGCTTGGTAGGCTTAGAATCGATGTTTTTT
clone_size: NA
j_call: TRBJ1-4
v_call: TRBV5-1
d_call: NA

cdr3_aa: CASSLGGSNYEQYF
cdr3_nt: TGTGCCAGCAGCTTAGGTGGGTCTAACTACGAGCAGTACTTC
clone_size: NA
j_call: TRBJ2-7
v_call: TRBV7-2
d_call: NA

cdr3_aa: CASVAGQDPDEQYF
cdr3_nt: TGCGCCAGCGTCGCGGGGCAGGACCCTGACGAGCAGTACTTC
clone_size: once
j_call: TRBJ2-7
v_call: TRBV23-1
d_call: NA

cdr3_aa: CASSKSTGVGEQFF
cdr3_nt: TGCGCCAGCAGCAAATCGACAGGGGTTGGCGAGCAGTTCTTC
clone_size: few
j_call: TRBJ2-1
v_call: TRBV5-1
d_call: TRBD1

cdr3_aa: CASSPRDGASSGNTIYF
cdr3_nt: TGTGCCAGTAGTCCGCGGGACGGTGCAAGCTCTGGAAACACCATATATTTT
clone_size: NA
j_call: TRBJ1-3
v_call: TRBV19
d_call: NA

cdr3_aa: CASSEPGGAEAFF
cdr3_nt: TGTGCCAGCAGTGAACCAGGGGGGGCTGAAGCTTTCTTT
clone_size: NA
j_call: TRBJ1-1
v_call: TRBV6-1
d_call: TRBD1

cdr3_aa: CASSSYDREETQYF
cdr3_nt: TGTGCCAGCAGCTCCTACGACAGGGAAGAGACCCAGTACTTC
clone_size: NA
j_call: TRBJ2-5
v_call: TRBV7-9
d_call: TRBD1

cdr3_aa: CASSARGGTGELFF
cdr3_nt: TGTGCCAGCAGTGCCCGGGGCGGCACCGGGGAGCTGTTTTTT
clone_size: NA
j_call: TRBJ2-2
v_call: TRBV6-1
d_call: NA

cdr3_aa: CASRWTSILANEQFF
cdr3_nt: TGTGCCAGCAGATGGACTAGCATCTTGGCCAATGAGCAGTTCTTC
clone_size: NA
j_call: TRBJ2-1
v_call: TRBV6-1
d_call: TRBD2

cdr3_aa: CASSINGDTEAFF
cdr3_nt: TGTGCCAGTAGTATAAACGGGGACACTGAAGCTTTCTTT
clone_size: NA
j_call: TRBJ1-1
v_call: TRBV19
d_call: NA

cdr3_aa: CASRDNNEQFF
cdr3_nt: TGTGCCAGCAGGGATAACAATGAGCAGTTCTTC
clone_size: NA
j_call: TRBJ2-1
v_call: TRBV28
d_call: NA

cdr3_aa: CATSRGVSPEQFF
cdr3_nt: TGTGCCACCAGCAGGGGCGTGTCCCCTGAGCAGTTCTTC
clone_size: NA
j_call: TRBJ2-1
v_call: TRBV15
d_call: NA

cdr3_aa: CASRPTGGGGYTF
cdr3_nt: TGTGCCAGCAGACCAACAGGGGGGGGTGGCTACACCTTC
clone_size: NA
j_call: TRBJ1-2
v_call: TRBV6-1
d_call: TRBD1

cdr3_aa: CASSRNPGQGHTGELFF
cdr3_nt: TGTGCCAGCAGCAGAAATCCGGGACAGGGACACACCGGGGAGCTGTTTTTT
clone_size: NA
j_call: TRBJ2-2
v_call: TRBV13
d_call: TRBD1

cdr3_aa: CASSQYEGGTEAFF
cdr3_nt: TGTGCCAGCAGCCAGTACGAGGGTGGGACTGAAGCTTTCTTT
clone_size: NA
j_call: TRBJ1-1
v_call: TRBV7-2
d_call: NA

cdr3_aa: CASRNSGNSYEQYF
cdr3_nt: TGTGCCAGCAGGAACAGCGGGAACTCCTACGAGCAGTACTTC
clone_size: NA
j_call: TRBJ2-7
v_call: TRBV27
d_call: TRBD2

cdr3_aa: CAWNEPGASNQPQHF
cdr3_nt: TGTGCCTGGAATGAGCCGGGGGCAAGCAATCAGCCCCAGCATTTT
clone_size: NA
j_call: TRBJ1-5
v_call: TRBV30
d_call: NA

cdr3_aa: CAWSVLGGGKKAFF
cdr3_nt: TGTGCCTGGAGTGTACTCGGGGGCGGAAAGAAAGCTTTCTTT
clone_size: few
j_call: TRBJ1-1
v_call: TRBV30
d_call: NA

cdr3_aa: CASSGLGGVGFYGYTF
cdr3_nt: TGTGCCAGCAGTGGATTAGGAGGGGTGGGATTCTATGGCTACACCTTC
clone_size: NA
j_call: TRBJ1-2
v_call: TRBV6-1
d_call: NA

cdr3_aa: CASSDSSGNTIYF
cdr3_nt: TGTGCCAGCAGTGACAGTTCCGGAAACACCATATATTTT
clone_size: few
j_call: TRBJ1-3
v_call: TRBV6-5
d_call: NA

cdr3_aa: CASSLSRRNEQYF
cdr3_nt: TGTGCCAGCAGTTTATCACGGCGGAACGAGCAGTACTTC
clone_size: NA
j_call: TRBJ2-7
v_call: TRBV27
d_call: NA

cdr3_aa: CASSYRGGETGELFF
cdr3_nt: TGTGCCAGCAGCTATCGAGGGGGTGAGACCGGGGAGCTGTTTTTT
clone_size: NA
j_call: TRBJ2-2
v_call: TRBV5-4
d_call: NA

cdr3_aa: CASSYSSGANVLTF
cdr3_nt: TGTGCCAGCAGTTACAGCTCTGGGGCCAACGTCCTGACTTTC
clone_size: few
j_call: TRBJ2-6
v_call: TRBV6-5
d_call: NA

cdr3_aa: CASSPGLAGHQETQYF
cdr3_nt: TGTGCCAGCAGCCCGGGACTAGCGGGACATCAAGAGACCCAGTACTTC
clone_size: NA
j_call: TRBJ2-5
v_call: TRBV7-9
d_call: TRBD2

cdr3_aa: CASSAITGAADTQYF
cdr3_nt: TGTGCCAGCAGTGCCATTACAGGGGCAGCAGATACGCAGTATTTT
clone_size: NA
j_call: TRBJ2-3
v_call: TRBV6-1
d_call: TRBD1

cdr3_aa: CASSQGVFGNTIYF
cdr3_nt: TGCGCCAGCAGCCAAGGGGTCTTCGGAAACACCATATATTTT
clone_size: few
j_call: TRBJ1-3
v_call: TRBV4-1
d_call: NA

cdr3_aa: CASSTAGRGETQYF
cdr3_nt: TGTGCCAGCTCAACAGCCGGTAGAGGAGAGACCCAGTACTTC
clone_size: NA
j_call: TRBJ2-5
v_call: TRBV18
d_call: NA

cdr3_aa: CASSVEEDEQFF
cdr3_nt: TGTGCCAGCAGCGTTGAGGAAGATGAGCAGTTCTTC
clone_size: NA
j_call: TRBJ2-1
v_call: TRBV9
d_call: NA

cdr3_aa: CASSVAGTSGVYEQYF
cdr3_nt: TGTGCCAGCAGCGTAGCTGGGACTAGCGGAGTCTACGAGCAGTACTTC
clone_size: NA
j_call: TRBJ2-7
v_call: TRBV9
d_call: TRBD2

cdr3_aa: CASSLGDTQYF
cdr3_nt: TGCGCCAGCAGCTTGGGAGATACGCAGTATTTT
clone_size: NA
j_call: TRBJ2-3
v_call: TRBV5-1
d_call: NA

cdr3_aa: CASSLIEVSTAGNYGYTF
cdr3_nt: TGTGCCAGCAGCTTAATCGAAGTGTCGACTGCAGGGAACTATGGCTACACCTTC
clone_size: NA
j_call: TRBJ1-2
v_call: TRBV7-2
d_call: NA

cdr3_aa: CASSRRVGGKYNEQFF
cdr3_nt: TGTGCCAGCAGCCGCCGGGTGGGCGGTAAGTACAATGAGCAGTTCTTC
clone_size: NA
j_call: TRBJ2-1
v_call: TRBV7-9
d_call: NA

cdr3_aa: CASSPGQVSYEQYF
cdr3_nt: TGTGCCAGCAGCCCGGGACAGGTCTCCTACGAGCAGTACTTC
clone_size: NA
j_call: TRBJ2-7
v_call: TRBV7-9
d_call: TRBD1

cdr3_aa: CASRYLDRGAEAFF
cdr3_nt: TGTGCCAGTAGATATTTGGACAGGGGGGCTGAAGCTTTCTTT
clone_size: NA
j_call: TRBJ1-1
v_call: TRBV19
d_call: TRBD1

cdr3_aa: CASRSSRGGEETQYF
cdr3_nt: TGTGCCAGCAGAAGTAGCCGCGGGGGAGAGGAGACCCAGTACTTC
clone_size: NA
j_call: TRBJ2-5
v_call: TRBV6-1
d_call: TRBD2

cdr3_aa: CAWSALTGQYEQYF
cdr3_nt: TGTGCCTGGAGCGCATTGACGGGTCAGTACGAGCAGTACTTC
clone_size: once
j_call: TRBJ2-7
v_call: TRBV30
d_call: NA

cdr3_aa: CASIGHPSGYTF
cdr3_nt: TGTGCCAGTATTGGACATCCTTCTGGCTACACCTTC
clone_size: once
j_call: TRBJ1-2
v_call: TRBV19
d_call: NA

cdr3_aa: CAIFDPRGNEQFF
cdr3_nt: TGTGCCATCTTTGACCCTCGGGGCAATGAGCAGTTCTTC
clone_size: NA
j_call: TRBJ2-1
v_call: TRBV10-3
d_call: NA

cdr3_aa: CASRPSGRNTGELFF
cdr3_nt: TGTGCCAGTAGGCCAAGCGGGAGGAACACCGGGGAGCTGTTTTTT
clone_size: NA
j_call: TRBJ2-2
v_call: TRBV19
d_call: TRBD2

cdr3_aa: CASSLTAGQLFF
cdr3_nt: TGTGCCAGCAGCTTGACTGCCGGACAGCTGTTTTTT
clone_size: NA
j_call: TRBJ2-2
v_call: TRBV5-6
d_call: NA

cdr3_aa: CASSDPGGTEAFF
cdr3_nt: TGTGCCAGCAGTGACCCTGGGGGTACTGAAGCTTTCTTT
clone_size: NA
j_call: TRBJ1-1
v_call: TRBV6-1
d_call: NA

cdr3_aa: CSVDFQERDMRTDTQYF
cdr3_nt: TGCAGCGTTGATTTCCAAGAACGGGATATGCGCACAGATACGCAGTATTTT
clone_size: NA
j_call: TRBJ2-3
v_call: TRBV29-1
d_call: NA

cdr3_aa: CASSFRSSSYNEQFF
cdr3_nt: TGTGCCAGCAGCTTCCGCTCGAGCTCCTACAATGAGCAGTTCTTC
clone_size: NA
j_call: TRBJ2-1
v_call: TRBV7-2
d_call: NA

cdr3_aa: CSVGGSYNEQFF
cdr3_nt: TGCAGCGTTGGTGGTAGTTACAATGAGCAGTTCTTC
clone_size: few
j_call: TRBJ2-1
v_call: TRBV29-1
d_call: NA

cdr3_aa: CATSGLAGETQYF
cdr3_nt: TGTGCCACCTCAGGACTAGCGGGAGAGACCCAGTACTTC
clone_size: NA
j_call: TRBJ2-5
v_call: TRBV15
d_call: TRBD2

cdr3_aa: CASSPTAYNEQFF
cdr3_nt: TGTGCCAGCTCACCAACGGCCTACAATGAGCAGTTCTTC
clone_size: NA
j_call: TRBJ2-1
v_call: TRBV18
d_call: NA

cdr3_aa: CASKPGGSDEAFF
cdr3_nt: TGTGCCAGTAAACCCGGGGGGTCTGATGAAGCTTTCTTT
clone_size: NA
j_call: TRBJ1-1
v_call: TRBV27
d_call: NA

cdr3_aa: CASSSRGPTNTGELFF
cdr3_nt: TGCGCCAGCAGCTCCCGGGGGCCAACGAACACCGGGGAGCTGTTTTTT
clone_size: NA
j_call: TRBJ2-2
v_call: TRBV5-1
d_call: NA